This T cell receptor (beta chain) was captured in a study of cytomegalovirus exposure and HLA in healthy donors. Findings of the study overall: In the 95 to 150 validation repertoires, a later analysis found that first-cohort TCR clusters tended to co-occur. Rarity characterized most TCR sequences, yet some public TCRs appeared in many donors.

The V gene end was trimmed by 5 bases and the J gene end by 7 bases; junction bases not matched to a gene: 9. CDR3 length: 15 residues. Germline CDR1 reads SGHVS; CDR2 reads FNYEAQ. About this clone: What it binds is not known.

The assay was immunoSEQ multiplex PCR, and TCRdb's table has in-frame clones only and misses some. This sample has a few hundred thousand clones, with more than 80% found just once. This chain joins TRBV7-6 and TRBJ2-2; 8 nucleotides agree with TRBD2. The sequenced sample was PBMCs. This receptor was identified in a woman between 18 and 29 years old in good health and CMV-seronegative. CDR3 sequence: CASSPKREQYGELFF. Here the CDR3 DNA reads TGTGCCAGCAGCCCGAAGCGGGAGCAATACGGGGAGCTGTTTTTT.